This T cell receptor (beta chain) was profiled in a study of cytomegalovirus exposure and HLA in healthy donors. With regard to this clone: What it binds is not known.

The CDR3 consists of 18 residues. V lost 0 bases to trimming and J lost 5 bases; unmatched junction nucleotides: 13. Germline V gene sequence: CDR1 LGHNA, CDR2 YSLEER. PCR involved 60 Vbeta and 13 Jbeta primers. Original data processing: An analysis performed later counted 70 million to 90 million unique TCR beta chains (approximately 10 million of them shared). Method: immunoSEQ multiplex PCR; TCRdb's copy keeps in-frame clones and lacks some. From that table come the V and J calls and clone size; the DNA was used to work out D and trimming. The sample gives around 89,000 clones, 65% to 85% of which show up once; roughly 1.2% is in the top ten. General study findings and limits: A later analysis reportedly found that, within productive TCRs, an Asian-associated ancestry cluster had fewer N-insertions than the mean observed across the roughly 700 donors.

The specimen sequenced was PBMCs. The source of this sequence is a girl aged 2 to 10 in good health and CMV-seropositive. The chain has TRBV4-3 and TRBJ1-2; 9 bases line up with TRBD1. The CDR3 DNA is TGCGCCAGCAGCCAAGATTTTTTGGGGGACAGGGCCACATATGGCTACACCTTC. This gives the protein CASSQDFLGDRATYGYTF.